The 5 T cell receptor beta chains listed next were all sequenced from one sample in a study of cytomegalovirus exposure and HLA in healthy donors. Amplification used 60 Vbeta primers and 13 Jbeta primers. Libraries were prepared by immunoSEQ multiplex PCR; TCRdb keeps only in-frame clonotypes and omits some of them. This sample carries more than 100,000 clones, roughly 80% of them seen once, and the ten largest clones take 2.5% to 3.5%. Material: PBMCs. The receptors originated from a woman in her thirties or forties in good health and CMV-seropositive.

This clone was observed a few times. The DNA for the CDR3 is TGTGCCAGCAGCTTAACACACAGGGACGGAGAAGAGACCCAGTACTTC. Its translation: CASSLTHRDGEETQYF. V and J are TRBV7-9 and TRBJ2-5; possibly TRBD1 for D (6 bases). This CDR3 spans 16 amino acids. The V gene lost 2 bases and the J gene lost 3 bases, with 16 bases spanning the gap. The germline V gene encodes CDR1 SEHNR and CDR2 FQNEAQ (reference sequence).

The V call is TRBV29-1, the J call TRBJ1-4; possible D gene TRBD1, 5 bases. V was trimmed by 4 bases and J by 7 bases, leaving 13 bases between them. CDR3 length equals 13 residues. Germline V gene lookup returns CDR1 SQVTM and CDR2 ANQGSEA. CDR3 nucleotides: TGCAGCGTTGGTTCTTCTAGGGGTGAAAAACTGTTTTTT. Its protein is CSVGSSRGEKLFF.

The chain combines TRBV27 with TRBJ2-4, with D unclear. The germline V gene has CDR1 MNHEY and CDR2 SMNVEV (reference sequence). This CDR3 is 15 amino acids long. V lost 3 bases and J lost 0, with 9 bases in between. The CDR3 nucleotides read TGTGCCAGCAGTTTGAACAGTTTAGCCAAAAACATTCAGTACTTC. Translating it yields CASSLNSLAKNIQYF.

The V gene is TRBV5-1, the J gene TRBJ2-3; 8 bases agree with TRBD2. CDR1 is SGHRS and CDR2 is YFSETQ in the germline V gene. This CDR3 region has 14 residues. V lost 4 bases to trimming and J lost 2 bases; unmatched junction nucleotides: 3. The CDR3 region has the DNA TGCGCCAGCAGCGTAGCGGGACTCACAGATACGCAGTATTTT. Its protein is CASSVAGLTDTQYF.

The chain joins TRBV6-5 to TRBJ2-7; 11 nucleotides line up with TRBD2. V trimming: 5 bases; J trimming: 2 bases; junction bases outside the gene matches: 5. The CDR3 loop spans 15 amino acids. Germline CDR1 reads MNHEY; CDR2 reads SVGAGI. DNA for the CDR3: TGTGCCAGCAGTCCCTATAGCGGGGGGGCCTACGAGCAGTACTTC. As protein: CASSPYSGGAYEQYF.